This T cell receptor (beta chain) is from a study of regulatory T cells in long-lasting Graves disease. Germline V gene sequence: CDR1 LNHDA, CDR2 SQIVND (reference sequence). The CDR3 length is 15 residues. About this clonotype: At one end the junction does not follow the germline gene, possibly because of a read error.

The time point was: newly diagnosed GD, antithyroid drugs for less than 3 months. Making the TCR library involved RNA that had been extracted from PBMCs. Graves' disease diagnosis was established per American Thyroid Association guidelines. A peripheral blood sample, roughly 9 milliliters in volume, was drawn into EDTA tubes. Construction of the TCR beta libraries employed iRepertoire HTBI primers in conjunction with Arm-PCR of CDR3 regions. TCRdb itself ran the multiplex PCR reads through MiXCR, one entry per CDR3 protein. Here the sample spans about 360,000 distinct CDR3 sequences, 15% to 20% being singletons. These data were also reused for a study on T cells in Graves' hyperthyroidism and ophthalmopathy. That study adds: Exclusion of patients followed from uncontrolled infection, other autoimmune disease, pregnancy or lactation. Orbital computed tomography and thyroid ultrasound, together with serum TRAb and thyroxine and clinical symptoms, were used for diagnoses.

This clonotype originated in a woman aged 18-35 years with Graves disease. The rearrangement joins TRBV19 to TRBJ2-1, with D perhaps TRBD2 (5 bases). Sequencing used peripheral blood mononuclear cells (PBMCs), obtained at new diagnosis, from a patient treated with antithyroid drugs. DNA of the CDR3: TGTGCCGGTAGTATGAGCGGATACTTAACCAATGAGCAGTTCTTC. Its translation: CAGSMSGYLTNEQFF.